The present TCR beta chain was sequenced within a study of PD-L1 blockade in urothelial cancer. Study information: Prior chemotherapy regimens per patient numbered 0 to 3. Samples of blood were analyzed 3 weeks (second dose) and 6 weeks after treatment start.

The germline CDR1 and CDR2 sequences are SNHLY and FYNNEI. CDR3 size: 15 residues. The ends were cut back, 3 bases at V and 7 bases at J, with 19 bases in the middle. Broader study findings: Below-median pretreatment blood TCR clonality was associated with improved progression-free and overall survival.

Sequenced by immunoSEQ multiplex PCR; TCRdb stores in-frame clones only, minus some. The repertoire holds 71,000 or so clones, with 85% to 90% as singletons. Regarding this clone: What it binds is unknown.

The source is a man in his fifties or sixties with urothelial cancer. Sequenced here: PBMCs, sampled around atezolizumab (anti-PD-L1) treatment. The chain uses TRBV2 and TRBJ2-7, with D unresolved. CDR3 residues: CASSDIQVPGLEQYF. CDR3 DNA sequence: TGTGCCAGCAGTGATATCCAGGTCCCCGGTTTAGAGCAGTACTTC. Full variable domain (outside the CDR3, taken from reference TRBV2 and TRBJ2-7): EPEVTQTPSHQVTQMGQEVILRCVPISNHLYFYWYRQILGQKVEFLVSFYNNEISEKSEIFDDQFSVERPDGSNFTLKIRSTKLEDSAMYFCASSDIQVPGLEQYFGPGTRLTVT.